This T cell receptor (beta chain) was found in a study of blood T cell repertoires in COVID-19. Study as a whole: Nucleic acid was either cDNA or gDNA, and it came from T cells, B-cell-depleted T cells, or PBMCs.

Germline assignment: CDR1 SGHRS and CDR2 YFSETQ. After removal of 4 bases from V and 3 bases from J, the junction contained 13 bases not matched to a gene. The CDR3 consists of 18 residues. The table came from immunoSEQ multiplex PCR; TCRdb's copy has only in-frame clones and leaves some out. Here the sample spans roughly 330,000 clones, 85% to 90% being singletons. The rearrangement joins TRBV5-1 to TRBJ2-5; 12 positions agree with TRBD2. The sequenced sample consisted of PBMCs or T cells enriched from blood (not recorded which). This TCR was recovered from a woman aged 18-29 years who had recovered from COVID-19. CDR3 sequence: CASSPRPSGGASEETQYF. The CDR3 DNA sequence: TGCGCCAGCAGCCCGCGGCCTAGCGGGGGGGCATCGGAAGAGACCCAGTACTTC.